A single sample gave rise to the 29 T cell receptor beta chains below, sequenced in a study of shared clonotypes between healthy human individuals. Produced via immunoSEQ multiplex PCR; TCRdb's table is partial and in-frame only. The sample includes about half a million clones, around 77% of them seen just once. Input material: PBMCs. These receptors came from a middle-aged woman in good health. Some clones in this sample may be carry-over from other donors' samples.

The chain recombines TRBV4-2 with TRBJ1-1; D ambiguous. Germline V CDR1 and CDR2: LGHNA, YNFKEQ. The CDR3 spans 16 residues. V gave up 0 bases and J gave up 2 bases, with 13 bases separating them. The CDR3 DNA sequence: TGTGCCAGCAGCCAAGATTCGGATAGGCGTAACACTGAAGCTTTCTTT. Amino acids: CASSQDSDRRNTEAFF.

V is TRBV7-8 and J is TRBJ2-7; 7 positions agree with TRBD1. The CDR3 is 15 amino acids. Germline loops: CDR1 SGHVS, CDR2 FQNEAQ. The V and J ends lost 1 base and 4 bases, in that order; junction bases with no gene match: 7. This CDR3 reads CASSLVGGRLYEQYF. CDR3 bases: TGTGCCAGCAGCTTAGTAGGGGGCAGGTTGTACGAGCAGTACTTC.

Turning to this clone: A far larger clone lies a single base away; this is likely a read error. No conserved phenylalanine or tryptophan is present at the end of the CDR3, so a read error is the likely explanation. The chain combines TRBV20-1 with TRBJ2-7; D assignment may be TRBD1 or TRBD2 (5 bases each). CDR1 and CDR2 from the germline V gene are DFQATT and SNEGSKA (reference sequence). Trimming removed 7 bases at V and 7 bases at J, with 14 bases between. The CDR3 extends over 11 amino acids. The CDR3 DNA reads as TGCAGTGTTGGGACCCCCCTAGAGCAGTACCTC. Encoded protein: CSVGTPLEQYL.

This clone has a handful of counts. The chain combines TRBV10-1 with TRBJ2-1, with D perhaps TRBD2 (6 bases). The V gene's germline CDR1 is WNHNN and CDR2 SYGVQD (reference sequence). This CDR3 is 13 amino acids long. Trimming shortened V by 2 bases and J by 15 bases, and 17 bases separated the two germline ends. CDR3 sequence: CASSERTAGTRFF. The CDR3 DNA follows: TGCGCCAGCAGTGAGAGGACGGCGGGAACTCGGTTCTTC.

This clone was counted once. The chain carries TRBV4-3 and TRBJ2-3; 14 bases fit TRBD2. The V gene's germline CDR1 is LGHNA and CDR2 YSLEER. The CDR3 is made up of 17 amino acids. V was clipped by 1 base and J by 2 bases; unmatched bases: 2. The CDR3 is CASSQGLAGGYTDTQYF. CDR3 nucleotide sequence: TGCGCCAGCAGCCAAGGACTAGCGGGAGGGTACACAGATACGCAGTATTTT.

This chain joins TRBV25-1 and TRBJ1-2, with TRBD1 matching 7 bases. With V trimmed by 5 bases and J by 4 bases, 7 bases remained unmatched. The CDR3 is 14 amino acids. CDR1 is MGHDK, CDR2 SYGVNS, per germline. The CDR3 spells CASSREGAAYGYTF. CDR3 DNA: TGTGCCAGCAGTAGGGAGGGGGCGGCCTATGGCTACACCTTC.

This chain uses TRBV7-9 with TRBJ2-7, with 7 bases fitting TRBD2. V dropped 1 base and J dropped 4; count of bases not matched to a gene: 4. CDR3 length: 14 residues. Germline V gene lookup returns CDR1 SEHNR and CDR2 FQNEAQ (reference sequence). CDR3 loop: CASSLDSGTYEQYF. The CDR3 DNA reads TGTGCCAGCAGCTTAGACAGCGGGACGTACGAGCAGTACTTC.

This clone was detected ten times or more. The J gene is TRBJ2-7, the V gene TRBV27, with D possibly matching TRBD1 (5 bases). Germline loops: CDR1 MNHEY, CDR2 SMNVEV (reference sequence). V was shortened by 6 bases and J by 1 base, with 10 bases between the two germline ends. The CDR3 contains 13 residues. The CDR3 sequence is CASSEDNSYEQYF. The CDR3 region has the DNA TGTGCCAGCAGCGAGGACAATTCCTACGAGCAGTACTTC.

The chain is built from TRBV6-5 and TRBJ1-2, with 8 bases that match TRBD1. J was trimmed by 3 bases and V by 4 bases; bases with no gene match: 10. Germline CDR1 reads MNHEY; CDR2 reads SVGAGI. This CDR3 has 16 amino acids. CDR3 sequence reads: CASSSPTPDRDYGYTF. The CDR3 region has the DNA TGTGCCAGCAGTTCCCCTACCCCGGACAGGGACTATGGCTACACCTTC.

The gene calls are TRBV2 and TRBJ2-1, with 13 bases that match TRBD2. The CDR3 is 16 amino acids. CDR1 and CDR2 (germline): SNHLY, FYNNEI. The ends lost 4 bases at V and 7 bases at J; junction bases unmatched: 7. The DNA of the CDR3 is TGTGCCAGCAGTGGTTCCGGGACTAGCGGGACGAATGAGCAGTTCTTC. Encoded protein: CASSGSGTSGTNEQFF.

This chain uses TRBV5-1 with TRBJ2-7; D is perhaps TRBD2 (6 bases). The CDR3 is 16 amino acids. Germline loops: CDR1 SGHRS, CDR2 YFSETQ. V was cut by 4 bases and J by 3 bases, with 20 bases left in between. CDR3 nucleotide sequence: TGCGCCAGCAGCCTCCAACTAGCTTCATTTCGCTACGAGCAGTACTTC. Its translation is CASSLQLASFRYEQYF.

On this clone itself: It differs at one base from a far larger clone, so likely a read error. The sample holds other DNA sequences that translate to the same CDR3. The J gene is TRBJ2-7, the V gene TRBV30; 8 nucleotides line up with TRBD1. CDR3 size: 14 residues. CDR1 is GTSNPN, CDR2 SVGIG, per germline (reference sequence). The ends lost 8 bases at V and 0 bases at J; junction bases unmatched: 9. As DNA, the CDR3 is TGTGCCGCTCCCAGGACAGGGATCTCCTACGAGCAGTACTTC. Its protein product is CAAPRTGISYEQYF.

This chain connects TRBV19 to TRBJ1-1, with D perhaps matching TRBD1 (5 bases). Looked up from germline, CDR1 is LNHDA and CDR2 is SQIVND (reference sequence). V was shortened by 4 bases and J by 1 base, with 10 bases between the two germline ends. This CDR3 has 14 amino acids. CDR3 protein: CASSKGQSNTEAFF. For the CDR3, the DNA is TGTGCCAGTAGTAAGGGGCAGTCGAACACTGAAGCTTTCTTT.

Worth noting for this clone: Germline and junction disagree at one end, which may indicate a read error. Within the sample, other DNA sequences also encode this same CDR3. This rearrangement joins TRBV7-9 to TRBJ2-7; D may be TRBD2 (5 bases). Germline CDR1 SEHNR, CDR2 FQNEAQ (reference sequence). The CDR3 consists of 14 residues. The CDR3 protein is CASSLAGGTYEQYF. The CDR3 DNA reads TGCGCTAGCAGCTTAGCAGGAGGCACCTACGAGCAGTACTTC.

With regard to this clone: A far larger clone is one base from this, pointing to a likely read error. The CDR3 nucleotides are TGCGCCGGCAGCTTGGGACTAGCGGGAGTGGGGTACGAGCAGTACTTC. This gives the protein CAGSLGLAGVGYEQYF. The V gene is TRBV5-1, the J gene TRBJ2-7; 14 bases fit TRBD2. Germline CDR1 SGHRS, CDR2 YFSETQ. The CDR3 sequence is 16 residues long.

A single count supports this clone. The rearrangement uses TRBV4-3 and TRBJ2-1; possibly TRBD2 for D (6 bases). Per the germline V gene, CDR1 is LGHNA and CDR2 is YSLEER. Trimming left V 2 bases short and J 5 bases short, with 16 bases between. The CDR3 covers 16 residues. CDR3 DNA: TGCGCCAGCAGCCAACAAACGGGAGTTGGGAACAATGAGCAGTTCTTC. Protein sequence: CASSQQTGVGNNEQFF.

At least ten counts were recorded for this clone. This sample includes further DNA sequences coding for the same CDR3. The chain has TRBV5-1 and TRBJ1-1; D is uncertain. CDR1 and CDR2 from the germline V gene are SGHRS and YFSETQ. The CDR3 consists of 12 residues. Trimming removed 2 bases from V and 1 base from J, with 3 bases in between. The CDR3 DNA reads as TGCGCCAGCAGCTTACAGAACACTGAAGCTTTCTTT. It translates to CASSLQNTEAFF.

To note about this clone: As the CDR3 is not closed by the conserved phenylalanine or tryptophan, this likely results from a read error. No DNA is shown, since the ends of the CDR3 on it are uncertain; the CDR3 is the one TCRdb lists. The CDR3 here is CATSRDRDWGAGPHRYEQHL. The gene calls are TRBV15 and TRBJ2-7; the DNA was not used to check the table's D call, TRBD2. Germline loops: CDR1 LNHNV, CDR2 YYDKDF (reference sequence). The CDR3 spans 20 amino acids, including both terminal residues.

Regarding this clone: A far bigger clonotype differs at one base, so this is likely a read error. The same CDR3 is also encoded by other DNA sequences in this sample. The chain has TRBV30 and TRBJ2-5; the D gene could be TRBD1 or TRBD2 (5 bases each). The CDR3 is 13 amino acids. V was shortened by 4 bases and J by 7 bases, with 16 bases between the two germline ends. Germline V gene lookup returns CDR1 GTSNPN and CDR2 SVGIG (reference sequence). The CDR3 loop reads CAWIVGGGSTQYF. CDR3 sequence (DNA): TGTGCCTGGATCGTGGGTGGGGGATCGACCCAGTACTTC. The whole variable domain, remainder taken from reference TRBV30 and TRBJ2-5, is SQTIHQWPATLVQPVGSPLSLECTVEGTSNPNLYWYRQAAGRGLQLLFYSVGIGQISSEVPQNLSASRPQDRQFILSSKKLLLSDSGFYLCAWIVGGGSTQYFGPGTRLLVL.

This clone has only one observation. This sequence joins TRBV15 and TRBJ1-4; D not resolved. Germline V gene lookup returns CDR1 LNHNV and CDR2 YYDKDF (reference sequence). The CDR3 runs 16 residues. Trimming took off 0 bases at V and 7 bases at J, with 15 bases between the two ends. The CDR3 loop reads CATSRDNQVLSEKLFF. The DNA of the CDR3 is TGTGCCACCAGCAGAGATAATCAGGTCTTAAGTGAAAAACTGTTTTTT.

J is TRBJ2-7 and V is TRBV30; D tentatively fits TRBD1 or TRBD2 (5 bases each). The germline gives CDR1 GTSNPN, CDR2 SVGIG (reference sequence). V was clipped by 4 bases and J by 2 bases, with 12 bases between them. This CDR3 is built from 13 residues. The CDR3 DNA sequence: TGTGCCTGGACGCAGGGAGACCCCTACGAGCAGTACTTC. This encodes CAWTQGDPYEQYF. Filled out from reference TRBV30 and TRBJ2-7, the complete variable domain reads SQTIHQWPATLVQPVGSPLSLECTVEGTSNPNLYWYRQAAGRGLQLLFYSVGIGQISSEVPQNLSASRPQDRQFILSSKKLLLSDSGFYLCAWTQGDPYEQYFGPGTRLTVT.

This clone was seen a few times. In DNA, the CDR3 is TGTGCCAGCAGCCCAAGGTGGGGCACTGAAGCTTTCTTT. It is translated as CASSPRWGTEAFF. The chain is built from TRBV7-6 and TRBJ1-1, with D uncertain. The CDR3 covers 13 residues. CDR1 and CDR2 (germline): SGHVS, FNYEAQ. V shed 5 bases and J shed 4 bases, with 11 bases lying between them.

J is TRBJ2-2 and V is TRBV4-2, with 8 positions matching TRBD2. Germline V lookup: CDR1 LGHNA, CDR2 YNFKEQ. The V gene end was trimmed by 0 bases and the J gene end by 2 bases; junction bases not matched to a gene: 5. There are 17 residues in the CDR3. The CDR3, as DNA: TGTGCCAGCAGCCAAGAGGTCGGGAGGGCCAACACCGGGGAGCTGTTTTTT. Encoded protein: CASSQEVGRANTGELFF.

This sequence joins TRBV5-1 and TRBJ2-7, with 8 nucleotides matching TRBD2. The CDR3 totals 15 residues. Germline V gives CDR1 SGHRS, CDR2 YFSETQ. V lost 4 bases and J lost 5; bases outside the gene matches: 11. Here the CDR3 DNA reads TGCGCCAGCAGCCTGAGCGGGGGCGCTGGGGACGAGCAGTACTTC. As protein: CASSLSGGAGDEQYF.

The chain uses TRBV7-9 and TRBJ2-5; 7 nucleotides match TRBD2. This CDR3 has 11 amino acids. Germline lookup yields CDR1 SEHNR and CDR2 FQNEAQ (reference sequence). V was pared by 8 bases and J by 3 bases, with 0 bases of the junction left unmatched. The DNA of the CDR3 is TGTGCCAGCGGGGGGGAAGAGACCCAGTACTTC. It is translated as CASGGEETQYF.

The V gene is TRBV13, the J gene TRBJ2-7, with D possibly matching TRBD1 (6 bases). Germline loops: CDR1 PRHDT, CDR2 FYEKMQ (reference sequence). The CDR3 sequence is 17 residues long. V was clipped by 5 bases and J by 1 base, with 21 bases between them. The CDR3 sequence: CASSLRPNRDKSYEQYF. The CDR3 DNA reads TGTGCCAGCAGCCTCAGACCCAACAGGGACAAATCCTACGAGCAGTACTTC.

As to this clone: With a much larger clone just one base away, this may be a read error. The chain uses TRBV6-4 and TRBJ2-3; D unresolved. CDR1 is MRHNA, CDR2 SNTAGT, per germline. The V end lost 7 bases, the J end lost 7 bases, and 12 bases lay between the germline ends. The CDR3 runs to 12 residues. CDR3 amino acids: CASNADFYTQYF. CDR3 nucleotide sequence: TGTGCCAGCAATGCAGACTTCTATACGCAGTATTTT.

The J gene is TRBJ1-4, the V gene TRBV6-6; perhaps TRBD1 as D (5 bases). Trimming pared 0 bases from V and 5 bases from J, leaving 10 bases between. The CDR3 consists of 15 residues. Germline V gives CDR1 MNHNY, CDR2 SVGAGI (reference sequence). CDR3 bases: TGTGCCAGCAGTTACTCGGACACGATAAATGAAAAACTGTTTTTT. Protein product: CASSYSDTINEKLFF.

The V gene is TRBV19, the J gene TRBJ2-7; 10 bases are a match to TRBD2. The CDR3 consists of 19 residues. Germline CDR1 reads LNHDA; CDR2 reads SQIVND (reference sequence). Trimming took 3 bases from V and 3 from J; bases not matched to a gene: 17. CDR3 region: CASSIKVLWASGSYYEQYF. CDR3 DNA sequence: TGTGCCAGTAGTATTAAGGTTCTCTGGGCTAGCGGGAGTTACTACGAGCAGTACTTC.